This TCR beta chain was sequenced in a study of CD8 T cells in ankylosing spondylitis. Germline V CDR1 and CDR2: SQVTM, ANQGSEA. This CDR3 comprises 14 residues. Trimming took 5 bases from V and 5 from J, leaving 18 bases between them. Concerning this clonotype itself: The antigen remains unidentified.

Libraries of TCR beta came from quantitative 5'-RACE with molecular barcodes. TCRdb re-analysed the 5' RACE reads in MiXCR, keeping a single row per CDR3 protein. The data contain about 750,000 distinct CDR3 sequences, 19% of them singletons. Study outcomes and limitations: CD8+ cells made up the disease-linked clones, which were relatively rare in peripheral blood. Seemingly characteristic of ankylosing spondylitis blood was a TCR beta motif consisting of eight highly homologous variants. The authors reported significant enrichment of disease-linked clones in matched ankylosing spondylitis synovial fluid. Previous work reported some of these motif variants in the synovial fluid and blood of reactive arthritis.

The sample consisted of blood, either unsorted or a sorted T cell fraction (not recorded which). This sequence was found in a male donor with ankylosing spondylitis. The rearrangement uses TRBV29-1 and TRBJ1-1; TRBD1 might be the D (5 bases). In DNA form, the CDR3 reads TGCAGCGTTATGAGACATGGTAGGACAACTGAAGCTTTCTTT. Protein: CSVMRHGRTTEAFF.